A selection of T cell receptor beta chains follows, all from one sample in a study of blood T cell repertoires in COVID-19. Produced via immunoSEQ multiplex PCR; TCRdb's table is partial and in-frame only. The data contain approximately 500,000 clones, roughly 87% of them seen just once; the ten biggest clones take up around 0.95%. The sample comprised peripheral blood. The receptors shown here come from a man aged 18-30 years with COVID-19, enrolled during active disease. CDR3s include the opening cysteine and the closing phenylalanine or tryptophan. The D gene is left open where the match is weak. Some rows have no size entry. The others give once, few or many, or a class for an expanded clone.

TRBJ2-3 | 14 | - | TRBD2 | TRBV4-1 | TGCGCCAGCAGACCGGGGAGGGTTCCAGATACGCAGTATTTT | CASRPGRVPDTQYF
TRBJ2-4 | 13 | - | TRBD1 | TRBV29-1 | TGCAGCGGCGGTGACAGGGACAAAAACATTCAGTACTTC | CSGGDRDKNIQYF
TRBJ1-4 | 13 | - | - | TRBV4-1 | TGCGCCAGCAGCCAGGGCCTCCGTGAAAAACTGTTTTTT | CASSQGLREKLFF
TRBJ1-6 | 13 | - | - | TRBV28 | TGTGCCAGCAGTTTGGTTGGGCGCCAGGGGATCCACTTT | CASSLVGRQGIHF
TRBJ1-5 | 15 | - | - | TRBV28 | TGTGCCAGCACTGACGCGGGGGGTAACAATCAGCCCCAGCATTTT | CASTDAGGNNQPQHF
TRBJ2-7 | 13 | - | - | TRBV10-1 | TGCGCCAGCAGTGATGGAGGGCGGGACGAGCAGTACTTC | CASSDGGRDEQYF
TRBJ1-3 | 13 | - | - | TRBV7-9 | TGTGCCAGCAGCTGGGACACGGGAAACACCATATATTTT | CASSWDTGNTIYF
TRBJ2-1 | 14 | few | - | TRBV14 | TGTGCCAGCAGCCCTATCACGATCGACAATGAGCAGTTCTTC | CASSPITIDNEQFF
TRBJ2-2 | 14 | - | - | TRBV7-3 | TGTGCCAGCAAGGCGGGAAGGAACACCGGGGAGCTGTTTTTT | CASKAGRNTGELFF
TRBJ2-7 | 13 | - | TRBD2 | TRBV19 | TGTGCCAGTGGGACTAGCGGTGTCTACGAGCAGTACTTC | CASGTSGVYEQYF
TRBJ2-1 | 15 | - | - | TRBV7-9 | TGTGCCAGCAGCTCGACAGGGAGGAGATACAATGAGCAGTTCTTC | CASSSTGRRYNEQFF
TRBJ2-3 | 15 | once | TRBD2 | TRBV11-3 | TGTGCCAGCAGCTTAGGGGGACTAGCGACAGATACGCAGTATTTT | CASSLGGLATDTQYF
TRBJ2-7 | 15 | - | TRBD1 | TRBV18 | TGTGCCAGCTCACCAAATAGACAGGGTTCCTCCGAGCAGTACTTC | CASSPNRQGSSEQYF
TRBJ2-1 | 14 | - | - | TRBV6-5 | TGTGCCAGCAGTTACTCACCAGGCTACAATGAGCAGTTCTTC | CASSYSPGYNEQFF
TRBJ2-7 | 16 | - | TRBD1 | TRBV5-5 | TGTGCCAGCAGCCAGACCGTCAGGGGGCGCCCCTACGAGCAGTACTTC | CASSQTVRGRPYEQYF
TRBJ2-1 | 14 | once | TRBD1 | TRBV2 | TGTGCCAGCAGGCAGGGACAGTTGCTAAATGAGCAGTTCTTC | CASRQGQLLNEQFF
TRBJ2-1 | 18 | - | TRBD2 | TRBV7-9 | TGTGCCAGCAGCTTAGCGGGGACTAGCGGGAGCTCCTACAATGAGCAGTTCTTC | CASSLAGTSGSSYNEQFF
TRBJ1-2 | 15 | - | TRBD1 | TRBV5-1 | TGCGCCAGCAGCTTGGTAACGACAGGGAACTATGGCTACACCTTC | CASSLVTTGNYGYTF
TRBJ2-7 | 15 | - | - | TRBV9 | TGTGCCAGCAGCCCGACCCTAGTCAGTTTGAGTGAGCAGTACTTC | CASSPTLVSLSEQYF
TRBJ2-2 | 15 | once | TRBD2 | TRBV6-2/TRBV6-3 | TGTGCCAGCAGCCCGAATCGACTAGCGGCCGGGGAGCTGTTTTTT | CASSPNRLAAGELFF
TRBJ1-6 | 15 | - | - | TRBV7-6 | TGTGCCAGCAGCTCCGAAGCAGGGGATAATTCACCCCTCCACTTT | CASSSEAGDNSPLHF
TRBJ2-2 | 14 | - | - | TRBV18 | TGTGCCAGCTCAGTACAGGGGAACACCGGGGAGCTGTTTTTT | CASSVQGNTGELFF
TRBJ1-1 | 14 | once | - | TRBV7-9 | TGTGCCAGCAGCTCACCGTCCAGAAACACTGAAGCTTTCTTT | CASSSPSRNTEAFF